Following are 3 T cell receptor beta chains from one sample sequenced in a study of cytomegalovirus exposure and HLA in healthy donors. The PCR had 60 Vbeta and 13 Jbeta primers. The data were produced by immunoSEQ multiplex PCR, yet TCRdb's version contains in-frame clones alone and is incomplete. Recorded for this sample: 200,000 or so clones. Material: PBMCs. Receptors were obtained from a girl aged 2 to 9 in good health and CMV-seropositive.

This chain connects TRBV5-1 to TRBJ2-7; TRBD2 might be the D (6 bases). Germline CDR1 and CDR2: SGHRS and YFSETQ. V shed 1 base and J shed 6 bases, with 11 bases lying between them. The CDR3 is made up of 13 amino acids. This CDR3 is CASSLRGGTEQYF. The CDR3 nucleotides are TGCGCCAGCAGCTTGCGGGGCGGGACCGAGCAGTACTTC.

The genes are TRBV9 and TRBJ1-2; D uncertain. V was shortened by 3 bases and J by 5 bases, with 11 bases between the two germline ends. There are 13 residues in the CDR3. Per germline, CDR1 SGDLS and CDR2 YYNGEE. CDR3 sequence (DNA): TGTGCCAGCAGCGCCGGAGGCGGTTATGGCTACACCTTC. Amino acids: CASSAGGGYGYTF.

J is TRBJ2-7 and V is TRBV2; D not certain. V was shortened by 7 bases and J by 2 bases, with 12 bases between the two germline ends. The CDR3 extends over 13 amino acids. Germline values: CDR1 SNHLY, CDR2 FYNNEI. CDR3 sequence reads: CASMNELTYEQYF. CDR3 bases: TGTGCCAGCATGAACGAACTGACCTACGAGCAGTACTTC.